This passage covers 32 T cell receptor beta chains from one sample sequenced in a study of blood T cell repertoires in COVID-19. Measured with immunoSEQ multiplex PCR; TCRdb has only the in-frame clones, and not every one. This table has approximately 100,000 clones, 70% to 90% appearing once. Sequencing used peripheral blood. The receptors shown here come from a human donor with COVID-19, enrolled during active disease. The donor label of this sample is uncertain.

The table lists this clone with a count of one. This chain links TRBV13 with TRBJ2-7; TRBD2 agrees at 7 bases. The CDR3 is made up of 15 amino acids. Germline CDR1 PRHDT, CDR2 FYEKMQ (reference sequence). V lost 6 bases, J lost 1 base, and 9 bases stayed unmatched. CDR3 DNA sequence: TGTGCCAGCAGTTTGGGGGGGGTTTCGTCCTACGAGCAGTACTTC. It codes for CASSLGGVSSYEQYF.

This clone is a singleton in its sample. The chain employs TRBV5-1 and TRBJ2-3, with 9 bases matching TRBD1. CDR1 SGHRS and CDR2 YFSETQ come from the germline V gene. V lost 4 bases to trimming and J lost 4 bases; unmatched junction nucleotides: 7. The CDR3 runs 15 residues. DNA of the CDR3: TGCGCCAGCAGCAACGGACAGGGGAGTGCAGATACGCAGTATTTT. This translates into CASSNGQGSADTQYF.

The rearrangement uses TRBV11-2 and TRBJ2-6; no clear D. Trimming removed 6 bases at V and 2 bases at J, with 14 bases between. This CDR3 contains 16 residues. Per germline, CDR1 SGHAT and CDR2 FQNNGV. The CDR3 is CASRRVAQAGANVLTF. The CDR3, as DNA: TGTGCCAGCAGACGCGTGGCCCAGGCTGGGGCCAACGTCCTGACTTTC.

This chain joins TRBV7-8 and TRBJ1-4; 7 bases map to TRBD1. This CDR3 spans 18 amino acids. The trim removed 5 bases at V and 8 bases at J, leaving 20 bases unmatched. The germline gives CDR1 SGHVS, CDR2 FQNEAQ. The CDR3 spells CASSPSDRASLVGEKLFF. In DNA, the CDR3 is TGTGCCAGCAGCCCTTCAGACAGGGCGTCTTTGGTTGGAGAAAAACTGTTTTTT.

V usage is TRBV7-2 and J usage is TRBJ2-5, with 9 bases that match TRBD2. The CDR3 covers 16 residues. CDR1 and CDR2 (germline): SGHTA, FQGNSA. V was pared by 2 bases and J by 4 bases, with 8 bases of the junction left unmatched. The CDR3: CASSLSLGLAGETQYF. The CDR3 bases are TGTGCCAGCAGCTTATCCCTGGGACTAGCTGGAGAGACCCAGTACTTC.

V usage is TRBV29-1 and J usage is TRBJ2-2; 10 bases line up with TRBD2. The CDR3 spans 13 residues. From germline, CDR1 is SQVTM and CDR2 ANQGSEA. Trimming removed 5 bases from V and 8 bases from J; junction bases left unmatched: 5. CDR3 bases: TGCAGCGTTCTACTAGCGGGACGTGGGGAGCTGTTTTTT. Its translation is CSVLLAGRGELFF.

This clone occurred once. This chain links TRBV15 with TRBJ1-1; D is ambiguous. Germline V CDR1 and CDR2: LNHNV, YYDKDF (reference sequence). Trimming shortened V by 0 bases and J by 1 base, and 6 bases separated the two germline ends. The CDR3 contains 14 residues. The CDR3 protein is CATSRDWANTEAFF. Written as DNA, the CDR3 is TGTGCCACCAGCAGAGATTGGGCGAACACTGAAGCTTTCTTT.

This clone is large by share. The genes are TRBV7-9 and TRBJ1-2; D ambiguous. The V and J ends lost 2 bases and 8 bases respectively, with 12 bases between them. This CDR3 contains 13 residues. Germline V gene sequence: CDR1 SEHNR, CDR2 FQNEAQ (reference sequence). The CDR3 loop is CASSLNPRAGYTF. The CDR3 DNA sequence: TGTGCCAGCAGCTTAAACCCCCGTGCGGGCTACACCTTC.

The chain recombines TRBV5-1 with TRBJ2-7; TRBD1 matches at 7 bases. Germline CDR1 and CDR2: SGHRS and YFSETQ. The length of the CDR3 is 14 residues. V lost 0 bases and J lost 3; bases outside the gene matches: 3. The CDR3 DNA reads as TGCGCCAGCAGCTTGGCGGGACAGCACTACGAGCAGTACTTC. It translates to CASSLAGQHYEQYF. The variable domain in full, with the rest retrieved from reference TRBV5-1 and TRBJ2-7, is KAGVTQTPRYLIKTRGQQVTLSCSPISGHRSVSWYQQTPGQGLQFLFEYFSETQRNKGNFPGRFSGRQFSNSRSEMNVSTLELGDSALYLCASSLAGQHYEQYFGPGTRLTVT.

The gene calls are TRBV27 and TRBJ2-2; perhaps TRBD2 as D (6 bases). Per germline, CDR1 MNHEY and CDR2 SMNVEV (reference sequence). The CDR3 has 15 amino acids. Trimming took off 5 bases at V and 7 bases at J, with 17 bases between the two ends. In DNA, the CDR3 is TGTGCCAGCAGTAAATACGGGACGCGGGACGGGGAGCTGTTTTTT. Translation: CASSKYGTRDGELFF.

The chain carries TRBV11-2 and TRBJ1-3; tentative D call: TRBD1 (5 bases). CDR3 length: 15 residues. The V gene's germline CDR1 is SGHAT and CDR2 FQNNGV. Between the trimmed V and J ends, which lost 4 bases and 0 bases, there was a span of 10 bases. Here the CDR3 DNA reads TGTGCCAGCAGCTCGACAGATAGCTCTGGAAACACCATATATTTT. Protein product: CASSSTDSSGNTIYF.

The chain links TRBV2 to TRBJ1-2, with D hard to call. Germline assignment: CDR1 SNHLY and CDR2 FYNNEI. Trimming pared 2 bases from V and 4 bases from J, leaving 20 bases between. This CDR3 has 17 residues. CDR3 nucleotides: TGTGCCAGCAGTGAATCCCCCTCAGGTCGAGTAGGCTATGGCTACACCTTC. Translation gives CASSESPSGRVGYGYTF.

The chain combines TRBV5-4 with TRBJ2-5; 8 bases map to TRBD1. Germline V lookup: CDR1 SGHNT, CDR2 YYREEE (reference sequence). The V segment lost 4 bases and the J segment 5 bases; nucleotides outside the gene matches: 7. The CDR3 runs 14 residues. Here the CDR3 DNA reads TGTGCCAGCAGCCCGCCGGACAGGGTCGAGACCCAGTACTTC. Translated, it gives CASSPPDRVETQYF.

The rearrangement uses TRBV2 and TRBJ1-6; 8 bases agree with TRBD1. Trimming removed 6 bases from V and 9 bases from J; junction bases left unmatched: 4. CDR3 length: 13 residues. Germline-derived CDR1 and CDR2 are SNHLY and FYNNEI. The CDR3 nucleotides are TGTGCCAGCAGAGGACAGGGCGGTTCACCCCTCCACTTT. This translates into CASRGQGGSPLHF.

In DNA form, the CDR3 reads TGTGCCAGCAACCTAAGGTCGGGGATCAATCAGCCCCAGCATTTT. It yields the protein CASNLRSGINQPQHF. This chain joins TRBV6-5 and TRBJ1-5; the D is unclear. The CDR3 runs 15 residues. Germline CDR1 is MNHEY and CDR2 is SVGAGI. Trimming took off 7 bases at V and 3 bases at J, with 16 bases between the two ends.

The count of this clone is one. V is TRBV28 and J is TRBJ2-7; tentatively, D is TRBD2 (5 bases). Germline assignment: CDR1 MDHEN and CDR2 SYDVKM. V lost 5 bases and J lost 2, with 16 bases in between. The CDR3 consists of 15 residues. In nucleotides, the CDR3 is TGTGCCAGCAGTCGCGCTGACGGGGATACCTACGAGCAGTACTTC. Its protein product is CASSRADGDTYEQYF. The full variable domain, rest sourced from reference TRBV28 and TRBJ2-7, is DVKVTQSSRYLVKRTGEKVFLECVQDMDHENMFWYRQDPGLGLRLIYFSYDVKMKEKGDIPEGYSVSREKKERFSLILESASTNQTSMYLCASSRADGDTYEQYFGPGTRLTVT.

The chain employs TRBV7-9 and TRBJ1-5; 7 positions match TRBD1. The CDR3 spans 16 residues. The J segment lost 1 base and the V segment lost 5 bases, leaving 8 bases of the junction unmatched. CDR1 and CDR2 (germline): SEHNR, FQNEAQ (reference sequence). The CDR3 loop reads CASSKTGWDSNQPQHF. DNA of the CDR3: TGTGCCAGCAGCAAGACAGGGTGGGACAGCAATCAGCCCCAGCATTTT.

V and J are TRBV7-9 and TRBJ2-1, with 9 bases aligning to TRBD2. Germline loops: CDR1 SEHNR, CDR2 FQNEAQ (reference sequence). The V gene end was trimmed by 2 bases and the J gene end by 4 bases; junction bases not matched to a gene: 12. The length of the CDR3 is 18 residues. The CDR3 nucleotides read TGTGCCAGCAGCTTAAGAAATTCAATAGCGGGAGTTTACAATGAGCAGTTCTTC. Translation gives CASSLRNSIAGVYNEQFF.

The chain combines TRBV7-3 with TRBJ2-1; the D gene is possibly TRBD1 (5 bases). The V gene lost 2 bases and the J gene lost 8 bases, with 13 bases spanning the gap. This CDR3 is built from 14 residues. Germline values: CDR1 SGHTA, CDR2 FQGTGA. The DNA for the CDR3 is TGTGCCAGCAGCTTAGTAGGGGATCGGGATGAGCAGTTCTTC. Its translation is CASSLVGDRDEQFF.

This chain joins TRBV10-3 and TRBJ1-3; 10 nucleotides agree with TRBD1. The CDR3 contains 16 residues. Germline values: CDR1 ENHRY, CDR2 SYGVKD. J gave up 2 bases and V 2 bases, and 3 bases lay outside the gene matches. This chain's CDR3 is CAISEPGTGAGNTIYF. The CDR3 region has the DNA TGTGCCATCAGTGAGCCTGGGACAGGGGCTGGAAACACCATATATTTT.

The V call is TRBV7-8, the J call TRBJ2-3, with D possibly TRBD2 on 6 matching bases. CDR3 length: 14 amino acids. Per the germline V gene, CDR1 is SGHVS and CDR2 is FQNEAQ. Trimming left V 6 bases short and J 2 bases short, with 12 bases between. The CDR3 spells CASRQGLPTDTQYF. CDR3 nucleotides: TGTGCCAGCAGGCAGGGACTCCCCACAGATACGCAGTATTTT.

The chain links TRBV6-5 to TRBJ2-7; 7 nucleotides match TRBD1. V lost 0 bases to trimming and J lost 3 bases; unmatched junction nucleotides: 8. The CDR3 is 16 amino acids. In germline, CDR1 is MNHEY, CDR2 SVGAGI. The DNA for the CDR3 is TGTGCCAGCAGTTACTCGATAGGGTCAGGGGGCTACGAGCAGTACTTC. Translated: CASSYSIGSGGYEQYF.

The rearrangement joins TRBV3-1 (or the pseudogene TRBV3-2) to TRBJ2-7, with 9 bases matching TRBD1. This CDR3 contains 12 residues. V shed 3 bases and J 8 bases; nucleotides not matched to a gene: 2. Germline assignment: CDR1 LGHDT and CDR2 YNNKEL (reference sequence). CDR3 sequence reads: CASSHDRGKQYF. The DNA for the CDR3 is TGTGCCAGCAGCCATGACAGGGGGAAGCAGTACTTC.

This chain joins TRBV29-1 and TRBJ1-2; 10 bases map to TRBD1. V shed 7 bases and J 3 bases; nucleotides not matched to a gene: 5. The length of the CDR3 is 13 residues. CDR1 is SQVTM, CDR2 ANQGSEA, per germline. The CDR3 bases are TGCAGCGCCAGACAGGGGGCAGACTATGGCTACACCTTC. Residues: CSARQGADYGYTF.

The chain carries TRBV9 and TRBJ2-3; the D gene is possibly TRBD2 (7 bases). V was shortened by 0 bases and J by 7 bases, with 24 bases between the two germline ends. The CDR3 length is 18 residues. CDR1 and CDR2 from the germline V gene are SGDLS and YYNGEE. The CDR3 loop is CASSVAGRAGADSNTQYF. The CDR3 DNA reads as TGTGCCAGCAGCGTAGCCGGTCGGGCGGGGGCGGATTCTAATACGCAGTATTTT.

The V and J genes are TRBV6-5 and TRBJ2-7; a possible D gene is TRBD1 (5 bases). The germline V and J ends were trimmed by 6 bases and 1 base, with 10 bases remaining between them. The CDR3 length is 13 residues. In germline, CDR1 is MNHEY, CDR2 SVGAGI. The CDR3 DNA is TGTGCCAGCAGCTTGGACATGTCCTACGAGCAGTACTTC. This codes for CASSLDMSYEQYF.

Concerning this clone: The junction and the germline gene differ at one end; a read error may be behind it. V and J are TRBV11-3 and TRBJ2-7; TRBD1 agrees at 7 bases. Germline V CDR1 and CDR2: SGHNT, YENEEA. The CDR3 is made up of 15 amino acids. CDR3 protein: CASSVETGNSYEQYF. The DNA of the CDR3 is TGTGCCAGCAGCGTAGAGACAGGGAACTCCTACGAGCAGTACTTC.

The chain employs TRBV30 and TRBJ2-4; D perhaps matches TRBD1 (6 bases). Germline V gene data show CDR1 as GTSNPN and CDR2 as SVGIG (reference sequence). The CDR3 totals 14 residues. With 0 bases removed from V and 8 bases from J, the gap between germline ends came to 14 bases. The CDR3 DNA reads as TGTGCCTGGAGTGTACAGGGCAGGGGCGACATTCAGTACTTC. Its protein product is CAWSVQGRGDIQYF.

The chain combines TRBV7-3 with TRBJ1-2; the D is unclear. Trimming took 2 bases from V and 6 from J, leaving 10 bases between them. This CDR3 is 13 amino acids long. Germline CDR1 is SGHTA and CDR2 is FQGTGA. CDR3 sequence reads: CASSLGDTDGYTF. As DNA, the CDR3 is TGTGCCAGCAGCTTAGGAGATACTGATGGCTACACCTTC.

This clone was counted once. The chain links TRBV5-4 to TRBJ2-3; D is possibly TRBD1 (5 bases). Trimming removed 2 bases at V and 1 base at J, with 8 bases between. This CDR3 contains 14 residues. CDR1 and CDR2 from the germline V gene are SGHNT and YYREEE (reference sequence). CDR3 sequence: CASSLARGTDTQYF. CDR3 nucleotides: TGTGCCAGCAGCTTAGCCAGGGGCACAGATACGCAGTATTTT.

The chain has TRBV4-1 and TRBJ2-3, with TRBD2 matching 8 bases. The CDR3 covers 18 residues. Germline V gene sequence: CDR1 MGHRA, CDR2 YSYEKL. V lost 2 bases and J lost 2; bases outside the gene matches: 12. Here the CDR3 DNA reads TGCGCCAGCAGCCAATATCCGACTAGCGCGGAAATCACAGATACGCAGTATTTT. This gives the protein CASSQYPTSAEITDTQYF.

The chain links TRBV6-5 to TRBJ2-2; D gene unclear. The CDR3 loop spans 12 amino acids. V was shortened by 7 bases and J by 7 bases, with 10 bases between the two germline ends. Germline CDR1 is MNHEY and CDR2 is SVGAGI. CDR3 in amino acids: CASTGRRGELFF. CDR3 nucleotide sequence: TGTGCCAGCACAGGCCGTCGCGGGGAGCTGTTTTTT.